These T cell receptor beta chains were read from a single sample in a study of blood T cell repertoires in COVID-19. Produced via immunoSEQ multiplex PCR; TCRdb's table is partial and in-frame only. The sample shows hundreds of thousands of clones, approximately 88% of them seen only once. Sample: peripheral blood. The receptors here all came from a woman in her twenties or thirties with acute or convalescent COVID-19. Both conserved end residues are part of each CDR3. A D gene is named only where the DNA matches it firmly. Part of the rows lack a size; the others show once, few, many or a class for expanded clones.

-,TRBV5-6,TRBJ1-6,-,TGTGCCAGCAGCTGGGGCAGGGGCCATAATTCACCCCTCCACTTT,CASSWGRGHNSPLHF
-,TRBV30,TRBJ1-3,-,TGTGCCCTCGCCCTGAGGGCTACAGGAAACACCATATATTTT,CALALRATGNTIYF
-,TRBV7-9,TRBJ1-6,-,TGTGCCAGCAGCCCGGGACAATATAATTCACCCCTCCACTTT,CASSPGQYNSPLHF
TRBD1,TRBV6-5,TRBJ1-5,-,TGTGCCAGCCTACTACAGGGGGCGCCTCAGCCCCAGCATTTT,CASLLQGAPQPQHF
TRBD1,TRBV9,TRBJ1-5,-,TGTGCCAGCAGCCCGGACAGGTTTAGCAATCAGCCCCAGCATTTT,CASSPDRFSNQPQHF
TRBD1,TRBV19,TRBJ1-6,-,TGTGCCAGTAGATCGACAGGGACGATTTATAATTCACCCCTCCACTTT,CASRSTGTIYNSPLHF
-,TRBV30,TRBJ1-4,-,TGTGCCTGGAGTGTACCCTTCGGACACTACGAAAAACTGTTTTTT,CAWSVPFGHYEKLFF
-,TRBV9,TRBJ2-3,-,TGTGCCAGCAGCGGCCAGACTGCAGATACGCAGTATTTT,CASSGQTADTQYF
-,TRBV3-1/TRBV3-2,TRBJ1-1,-,TGTGCCAGCAGCCAAGATTCGGGGGTGAACACTGAAGCTTTCTTT,CASSQDSGVNTEAFF
-,TRBV9,TRBJ2-1,-,TGTGCCAGCAGCACCCCCGCGGCGGGACCGTCGAATGAGCAGTTCTTC,CASSTPAAGPSNEQFF
TRBD2,TRBV19,TRBJ2-3,-,TGTGCCAGTAGTATCCCCACTAGCGGCACAGATACGCAGTATTTT,CASSIPTSGTDTQYF
-,TRBV27,TRBJ2-1,-,TGTGCCAGCAGAAACGGAGGGCCCAATGAGCAGTTCTTC,CASRNGGPNEQFF
TRBD2,TRBV5-6,TRBJ2-2,-,TGTGCCAGCAGACGGGAGGCTAGCGGGAGAACCGGGGAGCTGTTTTTT,CASRREASGRTGELFF
TRBD1,TRBV29-1,TRBJ2-4,-,TGCAGCGTGACAACAGGGGCACGAAACATTCAGTACTTC,CSVTTGARNIQYF
-,TRBV11-3,TRBJ2-1,few,TGTGCCAGCAGCCGGGAAAGTACCTCCTACAATGAGCAGTTCTTC,CASSRESTSYNEQFF
-,TRBV7-3,TRBJ1-4,-,TGTGCCAGCAGCTTAACGGGGCAGGAAAATGAAAAACTGTTTTTT,CASSLTGQENEKLFF
-,TRBV7-2,TRBJ2-7,-,TGTGCCAGCAGCTTCGGGAGACTCGGCTACGAGCAGTACTTC,CASSFGRLGYEQYF
TRBD2,TRBV6-5,TRBJ2-7,-,TGTGCCAGCAGTCCCATGAGTCTAGCGGCCTACGAGCAGTACTTC,CASSPMSLAAYEQYF
TRBD2,TRBV7-7,TRBJ2-2,-,TGTGCCAGCAGCCCCGGGAGGGCCCCCGGGGAGCTGTTTTTT,CASSPGRAPGELFF
-,TRBV5-1,TRBJ1-1,-,TGCGCCAGCAGCCCTATGGACAGATACACTGAAGCTTTCTTT,CASSPMDRYTEAFF
-,TRBV29-1,TRBJ1-2,few,TGCAGCGTTGAAAGGGGCGAACTCTATGGCTACACCTTC,CSVERGELYGYTF
TRBD2,TRBV20-1,TRBJ2-7,-,TGCAGTGCTAGTTATGAGGTAGCGGGTGCCTACGAGCAGTACTTC,CSASYEVAGAYEQYF
-,TRBV6-6,TRBJ1-5,-,TGTGCCAGCAGTCCTGGACAGCACACCGGGGGCAATCAGCCCCAGCATTTT,CASSPGQHTGGNQPQHF
TRBD2,TRBV7-9,TRBJ2-7,-,TGTGCCAGCAGCTTGGGCGGGAGGGATTACGAGCAGTACTTC,CASSLGGRDYEQYF
TRBD1,TRBV19,TRBJ2-5,-,TGTGCCAGTAGTGCGGGACAGGGCGGGGAGACCCAGTACTTC,CASSAGQGGETQYF
-,TRBV9,TRBJ1-6,once,TGTGCCAGCAGCGAGGACAGTGCTTCCCCTACTTCACCCCTCCACTTT,CASSEDSASPTSPLHF
-,TRBV30,TRBJ1-1,-,TGTGCCTGGAAGAGGGGGACCACTGAAGCTTTCTTT,CAWKRGTTEAFF